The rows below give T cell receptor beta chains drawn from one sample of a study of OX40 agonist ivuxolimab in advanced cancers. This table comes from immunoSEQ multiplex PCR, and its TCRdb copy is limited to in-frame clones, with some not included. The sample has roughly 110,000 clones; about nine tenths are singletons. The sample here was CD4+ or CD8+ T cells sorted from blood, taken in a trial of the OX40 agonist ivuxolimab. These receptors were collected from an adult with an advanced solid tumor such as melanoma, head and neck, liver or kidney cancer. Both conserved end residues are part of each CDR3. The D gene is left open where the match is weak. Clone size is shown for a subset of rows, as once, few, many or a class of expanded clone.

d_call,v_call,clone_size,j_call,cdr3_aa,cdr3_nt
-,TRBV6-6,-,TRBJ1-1,CATIGLGNTEAFF,TGTGCCACCATAGGCCTTGGGAACACTGAAGCTTTCTTT
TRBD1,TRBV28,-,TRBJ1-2,CASRPWTGGRGYTF,TGTGCCAGCAGACCTTGGACAGGAGGACGTGGCTACACCTTC
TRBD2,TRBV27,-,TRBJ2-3,CASSLIASGGDTQYF,TGTGCCAGCAGTTTAATCGCTAGCGGGGGAGATACGCAGTATTTT
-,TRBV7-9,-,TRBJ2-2,CASSGPPSIAGELFF,TGTGCCAGCAGTGGTCCTCCCAGTATAGCCGGGGAGCTGTTTTTT
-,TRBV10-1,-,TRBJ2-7,CASSGRFGSEQYF,TGCGCCAGCAGTGGCCGTTTTGGGTCCGAGCAGTACTTC
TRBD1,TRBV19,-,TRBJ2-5,CASSSNRGETQYF,TGTGCCAGTAGTTCCAACAGGGGAGAGACCCAGTACTTC
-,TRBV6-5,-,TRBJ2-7,CASKETVGEQYF,TGTGCCAGCAAGGAAACTGTAGGCGAGCAGTACTTC
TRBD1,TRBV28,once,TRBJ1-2,CASSSDRGLSYGYTF,TGTGCCAGCAGTTCAGACAGGGGGCTTTCCTATGGCTACACCTTC
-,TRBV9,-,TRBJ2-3,CASSVGVQDTDTQYF,TGTGCCAGCAGCGTAGGAGTACAGGACACAGATACGCAGTATTTT
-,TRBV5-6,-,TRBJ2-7,CASSLRQVSYEQYF,TGTGCCAGCAGCCTTCGACAAGTCTCCTACGAGCAGTACTTC
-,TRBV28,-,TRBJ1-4,CASSYRDEKLFF,TGTGCCAGCAGTTACAGAGATGAAAAACTGTTTTTT
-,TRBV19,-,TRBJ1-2,CASSIMHGYTF,TGTGCCAGTAGTATTATGCACGGCTACACCTTC
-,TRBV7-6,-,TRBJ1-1,CASSLTDKGTEAFF,TGTGCCAGCAGCTTAACGGACAAGGGCACTGAAGCTTTCTTT
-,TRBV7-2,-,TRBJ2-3,CASSSRGSPDTQYF,TGTGCCAGCAGCTCAAGGGGTTCCCCAGATACGCAGTATTTT
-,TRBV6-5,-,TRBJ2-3,CASSYTFRDTQYF,TGTGCCAGCAGTTATACTTTCCGGGATACGCAGTATTTT
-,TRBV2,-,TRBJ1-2,CASRETSNYGYTF,TGTGCCAGCCGCGAAACAAGTAACTATGGCTACACCTTC
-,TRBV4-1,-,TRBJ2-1,CASSQDLRGAANEQFF,TGCGCCAGCAGCCAAGATCTCCGGGGGGCAGCGAATGAGCAGTTCTTC
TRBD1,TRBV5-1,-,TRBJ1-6,CASSPSGTGNNSPLHF,TGCGCCAGCAGCCCATCCGGGACAGGGAATAATTCACCCCTCCACTTT
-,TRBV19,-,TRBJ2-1,CASRGTGPLYNEQFF,TGTGCCAGTAGGGGGACGGGACCTCTATACAATGAGCAGTTCTTC
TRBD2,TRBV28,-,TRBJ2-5,CASSSGLAGQETQYF,TGTGCCAGCAGTAGTGGACTAGCTGGCCAAGAGACCCAGTACTTC
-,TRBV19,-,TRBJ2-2,CASSRGGTNTGELFF,TGTGCCAGTAGTAGGGGGGGCACGAACACCGGGGAGCTGTTTTTT
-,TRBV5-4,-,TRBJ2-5,CASSLQGGETQYF,TGTGCCAGCAGCTTACAGGGGGGGGAGACCCAGTACTTC
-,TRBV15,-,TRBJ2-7,CATSRDDRSYEQYF,TGTGCCACCAGCAGAGATGACAGGTCCTACGAGCAGTACTTC
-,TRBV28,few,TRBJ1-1,CASITMNTEAFF,TGTGCCAGCATTACCATGAACACTGAAGCTTTCTTT
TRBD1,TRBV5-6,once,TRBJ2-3,CASSGRDRYTDTQYF,TGTGCCAGCAGCGGTAGGGACAGGTACACAGATACGCAGTATTTT
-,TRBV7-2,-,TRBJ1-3,CASSFKGGAGNTIYF,TGTGCCAGCAGCTTTAAGGGAGGTGCTGGAAACACCATATATTTT
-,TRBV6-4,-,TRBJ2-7,CASRPQTDESYEQYF,TGTGCCAGCAGGCCCCAGACGGATGAAAGCTACGAGCAGTACTTC
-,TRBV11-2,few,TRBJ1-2,CASSSGVPRPDNGYTF,TGTGCCAGCAGCTCGGGAGTTCCGCGTCCCGATAATGGCTACACCTTC
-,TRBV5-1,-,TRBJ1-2,CASSSRGDYGYTF,TGCGCCAGCAGTTCGAGGGGGGATTATGGCTACACCTTC
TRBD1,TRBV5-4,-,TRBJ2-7,CASRSSGGTLTYEQYF,TGTGCCAGCAGATCTTCAGGGGGCACTCTTACCTACGAGCAGTACTTC
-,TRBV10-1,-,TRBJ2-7,CASSEVEGTYEQYF,TGCGCCAGCAGTGAAGTAGAGGGGACTTACGAGCAGTACTTC
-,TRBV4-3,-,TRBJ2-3,CASSQEGTDTQYF,TGCGCCAGCAGCCAAGAGGGGACAGATACGCAGTATTTT
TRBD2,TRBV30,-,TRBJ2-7,CAWTNGGGYEQYF,TGTGCCTGGACCAACGGCGGGGGATACGAGCAGTACTTC
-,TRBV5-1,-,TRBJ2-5,CASSLMRETQYF,TGCGCCAGCAGCTTGATGCGGGAGACCCAGTACTTC
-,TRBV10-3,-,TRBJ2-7,CAIREKTYEQYF,TGTGCCATCAGGGAAAAGACCTACGAGCAGTACTTC
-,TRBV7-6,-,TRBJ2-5,CASSPEVLGQETQYF,TGTGCCAGCAGCCCCGAAGTGTTAGGTCAAGAGACCCAGTACTTC
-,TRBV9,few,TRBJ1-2,CASTLQGNGGYTF,TGTGCCAGCACCTTACAGGGAAACGGAGGCTACACCTTC
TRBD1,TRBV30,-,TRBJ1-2,CAWSKGQYGYTF,TGTGCCTGGAGTAAGGGACAGTATGGCTACACCTTC
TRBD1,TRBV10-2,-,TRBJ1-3,CASTRGLDGNTIYF,TGCGCCAGCACCAGGGGGTTGGACGGAAACACCATATATTTT
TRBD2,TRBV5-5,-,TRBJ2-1,CASSSYSGGANEQFF,TGTGCCAGCAGCTCCTATAGCGGGGGGGCAAATGAGCAGTTCTTC
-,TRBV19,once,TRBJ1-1,CASSPQVFMNTEAFF,TGTGCCAGTAGTCCCCAGGTCTTCATGAACACTGAAGCTTTCTTT
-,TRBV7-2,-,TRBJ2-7,CASSLAGSFSYEQYF,TGTGCCAGCAGCTTAGCCGGGAGTTTCTCCTACGAGCAGTACTTC
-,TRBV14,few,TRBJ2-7,CASSPAGVPTYEQYF,TGTGCCAGCAGCCCTGCTGGGGTGCCAACCTACGAGCAGTACTTC
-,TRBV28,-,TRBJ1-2,CASSSSGKGLEGDGYTF,TGTGCCAGCAGTTCATCAGGGAAGGGGTTAGAGGGGGATGGCTACACCTTC
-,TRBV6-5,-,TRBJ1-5,CASSYGKGTGQPQHF,TGTGCCAGCAGTTACGGGAAGGGTACAGGTCAGCCCCAGCATTTT
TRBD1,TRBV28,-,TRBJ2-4,CASTPAGQGRAGTKNIQYF,TGTGCCAGCACTCCCGCGGGACAGGGAAGAGCGGGAACCAAAAACATTCAGTACTTC
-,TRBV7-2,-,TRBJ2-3,CASSLMQGTDTQYF,TGTGCCAGTAGCTTGATGCAGGGCACAGATACGCAGTATTTT
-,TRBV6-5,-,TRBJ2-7,CASSSVSSEQYF,TGTGCCAGCAGCTCGGTTTCGAGCGAGCAGTACTTC
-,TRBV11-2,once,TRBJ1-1,CASSLYSGVKDTEAFF,TGTGCCAGCAGCTTATACTCAGGGGTGAAAGACACTGAAGCTTTCTTT